This T cell receptor (beta chain) was identified during a study of neurological immune-mediated disorders. TCRdb reanalysed the 5' RACE reads using MiXCR and keeps one entry per CDR3 protein. The sample has nearly 60,000 distinct CDR3 sequences, about 3.2% seen once; the top ten hold around 7.5%. This clonotype was seen at least ten times. The CDR3 runs to 11 residues. CDR1 and CDR2 (germline): DFQATT, SNEGSKA (reference sequence). Trimming left V 3 bases short and J 4 bases short, with 3 bases between. The sequence derives from a woman in her sixties with multiple sclerosis. The V call is TRBV20-1, the J call TRBJ2-2; D gene unclear. The source material was PBMCs. In DNA form, the CDR3 reads TGCAGTGCTAGGGGCACCGGGGAGCTGTTTTTT. Its translation: CSARGTGELFF.